This section outlines one T cell receptor beta chain sequence together with its context. This sample stems from a study of blood T cell repertoires in COVID-19. Study-level information: Samples taken during acute and convalescent COVID-19 were collected in the United States, Italy and Spain. Sample material is recorded as cDNA or gDNA derived from T cells, B-cell-depleted T cells, or PBMCs.

From germline, CDR1 is MNHEY and CDR2 SVGEGT. V gave up 2 bases and J gave up 7 bases, with 18 bases separating them. CDR3 length: 15 amino acids. Method: immunoSEQ multiplex PCR; TCRdb's copy keeps in-frame clones and lacks some. Found here are around 67,000 clones, about 90% of them singletons; the top ten hold more than 8%. The chain recombines TRBV6-2 or TRBV6-3 with TRBJ2-7; D is perhaps TRBD1 (7 bases). The sequenced sample was peripheral blood. The receptor's source is a human donor in a cohort sampled during active COVID-19. As DNA, the CDR3 is TGTGCCAGCAGTTACGAACTCCGGACAGGAGGGGAGCAGTACTTC. Translated, it gives CASSYELRTGGEQYF.